This T cell receptor (beta chain) emerged from a study of shared clonotypes between healthy human individuals. The deep-level immunoSEQ assay was used. Here immunoSEQ multiplex PCR was the method, and the copy in TCRdb shows in-frame clones only, minus some. The table records around 2,000,000 clones, about 93% of them present only once. Terminally differentiated effector memory CD45RA+ cells were excluded from the naive CD8 cells, which were CD45RO-negative and positively selected for CCR7. Trimming at V came to 0 bases and at J to 5 bases, leaving 7 bases not matched to a gene. The length of the CDR3 is 16 residues. CDR1 and CDR2 from the germline V gene are MNHEY and SMNVEV (reference sequence).

The TCR was taken from a man aged 18-30 years in good health. Some clones in this sample may be carry-over from other donors' samples. The chain combines TRBV27 with TRBJ1-2; the match to TRBD1 covers 9 bases. Sequences were obtained from naive CD8+ T cells from PBMCs. The CDR3 sequence: CASSLSPGTGIYGYTF. DNA for the CDR3: TGTGCCAGCAGTTTATCACCCGGGACAGGGATTTATGGCTACACCTTC.